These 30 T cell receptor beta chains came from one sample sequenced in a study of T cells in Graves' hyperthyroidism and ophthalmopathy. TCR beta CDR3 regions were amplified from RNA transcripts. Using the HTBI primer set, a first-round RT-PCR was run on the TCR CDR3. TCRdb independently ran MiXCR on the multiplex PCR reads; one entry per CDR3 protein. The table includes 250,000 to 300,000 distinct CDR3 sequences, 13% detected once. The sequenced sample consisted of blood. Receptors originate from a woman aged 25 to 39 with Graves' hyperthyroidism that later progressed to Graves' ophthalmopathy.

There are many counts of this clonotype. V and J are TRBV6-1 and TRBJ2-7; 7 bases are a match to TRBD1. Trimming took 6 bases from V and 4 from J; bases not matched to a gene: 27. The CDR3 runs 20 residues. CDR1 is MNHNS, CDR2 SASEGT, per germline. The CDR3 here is CASSPREGGAAGSLSYEQYF. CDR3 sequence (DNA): TGTGCCAGCAGCCCCCGAGAAGGGGGCGCGGCCGGTAGTTTGTCGTACGAGCAGTACTTC.

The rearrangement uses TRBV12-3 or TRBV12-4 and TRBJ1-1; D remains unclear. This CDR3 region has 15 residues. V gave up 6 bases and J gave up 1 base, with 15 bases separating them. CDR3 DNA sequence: TGTGCCAGCAGCTCCACCCGGACGGGGAACACTGAAGCTTTCTTT. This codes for CASSSTRTGNTEAFF.

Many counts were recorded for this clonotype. The CDR3 DNA reads as TGTGCCAGCAGTTACTCGTACGCCCCCGGGAATGAGCAGTTCTTC. Translated, it gives CASSYSYAPGNEQFF. The rearrangement uses TRBV6-2 or TRBV6-3 and TRBJ2-1; D call uncertain. Germline CDR1 reads MNHEY; CDR2 reads SVGEGT. Trimming took off 0 bases at V and 7 bases at J, with 13 bases between the two ends. The CDR3 spans 15 residues.

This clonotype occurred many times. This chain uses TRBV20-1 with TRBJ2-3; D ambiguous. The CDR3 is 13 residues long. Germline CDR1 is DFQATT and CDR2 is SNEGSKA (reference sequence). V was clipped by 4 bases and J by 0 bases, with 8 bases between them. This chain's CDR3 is CSATLPSTDTQYF. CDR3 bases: TGCAGTGCTACTCTCCCAAGCACAGATACGCAGTATTTT.

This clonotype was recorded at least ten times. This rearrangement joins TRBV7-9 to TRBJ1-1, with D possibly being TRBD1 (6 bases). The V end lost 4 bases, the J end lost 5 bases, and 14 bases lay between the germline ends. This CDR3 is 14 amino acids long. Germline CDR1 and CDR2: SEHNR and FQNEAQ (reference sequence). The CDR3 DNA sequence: TGTGCCAGCAGCTCTGGGACAACTTGGACTGAAGCTTTCTTT. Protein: CASSSGTTWTEAFF.

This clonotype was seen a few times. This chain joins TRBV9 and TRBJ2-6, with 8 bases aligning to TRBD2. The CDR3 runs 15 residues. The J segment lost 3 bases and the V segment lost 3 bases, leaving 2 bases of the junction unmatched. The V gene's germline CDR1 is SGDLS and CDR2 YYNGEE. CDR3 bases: TGTGCCAGCAGCGGAAGCGGGAGTGGGGCCAACGTCCTGACTTTC. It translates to CASSGSGSGANVLTF.

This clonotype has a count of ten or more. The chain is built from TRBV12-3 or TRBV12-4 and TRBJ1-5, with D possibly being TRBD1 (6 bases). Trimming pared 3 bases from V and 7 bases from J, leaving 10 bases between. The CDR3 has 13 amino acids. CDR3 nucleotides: TGTGCCAGCAGTTTGGCAGGGGACCAGCCCCAGCATTTT. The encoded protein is CASSLAGDQPQHF.

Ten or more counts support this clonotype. CDR3 in amino acids: CASRVLPSGAYEQYF. The DNA of the CDR3 is TGTGCCAGCAGGGTCCTTCCGAGTGGGGCCTACGAGCAGTACTTC. The chain is built from TRBV6-1 and TRBJ2-7; unclear D gene. The germline V and J ends were trimmed by 6 bases and 2 bases, with 17 bases remaining between them. The CDR3 extends over 15 amino acids. Germline CDR1 MNHNS, CDR2 SASEGT.

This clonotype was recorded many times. CDR3 in amino acids: CASSFNTDTQYF. CDR3 in DNA: TGTGCCAGCAGCTTTAACACAGATACGCAGTATTTT. This rearrangement joins TRBV11-2 to TRBJ2-3; no clear D. Germline V lookup: CDR1 SGHAT, CDR2 FQNNGV. The CDR3 is made up of 12 amino acids. Trimming cost V 3 bases and J 2 bases, with 3 bases left between them.

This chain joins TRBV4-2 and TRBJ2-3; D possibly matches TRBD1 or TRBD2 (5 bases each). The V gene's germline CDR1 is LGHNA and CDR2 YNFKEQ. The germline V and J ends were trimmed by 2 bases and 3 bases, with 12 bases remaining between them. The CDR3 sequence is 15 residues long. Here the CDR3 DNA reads TGTGCCAGCAGCCAAAGGGGACGCGGGACAGATACGCAGTATTTT. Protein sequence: CASSQRGRGTDTQYF.

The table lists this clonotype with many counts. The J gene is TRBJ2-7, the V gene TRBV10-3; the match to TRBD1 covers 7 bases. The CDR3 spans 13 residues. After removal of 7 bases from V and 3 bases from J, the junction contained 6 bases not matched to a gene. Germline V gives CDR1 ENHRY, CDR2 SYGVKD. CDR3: CAITEDRSYEQYF. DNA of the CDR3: TGTGCCATCACCGAGGACAGGAGCTACGAGCAGTACTTC.

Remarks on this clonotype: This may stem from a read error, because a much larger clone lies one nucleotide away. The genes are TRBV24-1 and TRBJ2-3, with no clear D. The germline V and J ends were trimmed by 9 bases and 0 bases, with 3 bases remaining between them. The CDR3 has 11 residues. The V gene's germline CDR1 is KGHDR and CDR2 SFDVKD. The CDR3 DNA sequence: TGTGCCACCCAAAGCACAGATACGCAGTATTTT. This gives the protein CATQSTDTQYF.

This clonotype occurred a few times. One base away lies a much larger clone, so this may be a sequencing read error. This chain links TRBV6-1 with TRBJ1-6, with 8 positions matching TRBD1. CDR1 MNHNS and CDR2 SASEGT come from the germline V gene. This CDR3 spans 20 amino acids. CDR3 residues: CASGDGAFRSRGRENSPLHF. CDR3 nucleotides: TGTGCCAGCGGTGACGGAGCTTTTCGGAGCAGGGGGCGAGAGAATTCACCCCTCCACTTT.

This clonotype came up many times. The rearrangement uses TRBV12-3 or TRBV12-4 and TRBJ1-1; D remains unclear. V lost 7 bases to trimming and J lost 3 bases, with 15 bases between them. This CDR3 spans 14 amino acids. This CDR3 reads CASTGDGVDTEAFF. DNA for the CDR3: TGTGCCAGCACCGGGGATGGGGTGGACACTGAAGCTTTCTTT.

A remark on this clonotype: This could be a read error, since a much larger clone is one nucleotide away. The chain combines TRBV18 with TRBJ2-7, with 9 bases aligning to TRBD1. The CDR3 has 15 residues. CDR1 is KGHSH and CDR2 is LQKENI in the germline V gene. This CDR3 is CASLPLRQGDYEQYF. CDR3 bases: TGTGCCAGCTTACCACTGCGACAGGGGGACTACGAGCAGTACTTC.

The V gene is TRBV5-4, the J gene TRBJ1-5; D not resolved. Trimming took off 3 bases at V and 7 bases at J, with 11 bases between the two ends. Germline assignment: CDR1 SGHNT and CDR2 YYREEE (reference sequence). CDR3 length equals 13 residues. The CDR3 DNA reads TGTGCCAGCAGCTCATGGGGTAGCCAGCCCCAGCATTTT. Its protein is CASSSWGSQPQHF.

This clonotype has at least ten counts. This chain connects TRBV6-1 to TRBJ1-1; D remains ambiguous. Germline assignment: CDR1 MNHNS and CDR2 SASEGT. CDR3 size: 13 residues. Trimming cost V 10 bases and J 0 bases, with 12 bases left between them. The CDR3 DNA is TGTGCCACCGAGGGCTCCATGAACACTGAAGCTTTCTTT. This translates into CATEGSMNTEAFF.

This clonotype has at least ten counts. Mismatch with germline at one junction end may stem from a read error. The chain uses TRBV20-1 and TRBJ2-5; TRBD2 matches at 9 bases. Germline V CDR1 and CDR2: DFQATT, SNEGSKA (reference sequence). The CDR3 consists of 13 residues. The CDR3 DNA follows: TGCAGCGCTAGAGGGGCGGGAGGGGAGACCCAGTACTTC. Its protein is CSARGAGGETQYF.

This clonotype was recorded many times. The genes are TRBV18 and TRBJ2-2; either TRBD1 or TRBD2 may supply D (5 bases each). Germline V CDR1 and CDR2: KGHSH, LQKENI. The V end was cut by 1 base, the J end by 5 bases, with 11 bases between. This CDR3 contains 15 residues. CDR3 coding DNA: TGTGCCAGCTCACCACGAGGGGTTGGTACCGGGGAGCTGTTTTTT. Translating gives CASSPRGVGTGELFF.

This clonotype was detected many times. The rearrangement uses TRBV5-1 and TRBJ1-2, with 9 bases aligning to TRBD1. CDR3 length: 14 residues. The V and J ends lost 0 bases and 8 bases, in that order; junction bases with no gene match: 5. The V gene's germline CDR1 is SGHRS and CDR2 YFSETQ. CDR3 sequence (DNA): TGCGCCAGCAGCTTGGCACAGGGGGCGGAAGGCTACACCTTC. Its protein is CASSLAQGAEGYTF.

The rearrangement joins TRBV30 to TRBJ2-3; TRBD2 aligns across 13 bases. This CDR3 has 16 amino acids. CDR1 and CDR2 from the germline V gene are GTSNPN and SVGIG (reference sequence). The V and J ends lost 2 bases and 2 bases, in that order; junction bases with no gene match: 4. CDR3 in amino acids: CAWSTLAGGATDTQYF. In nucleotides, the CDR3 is TGTGCCTGGAGTACACTAGCGGGAGGGGCCACAGATACGCAGTATTTT.

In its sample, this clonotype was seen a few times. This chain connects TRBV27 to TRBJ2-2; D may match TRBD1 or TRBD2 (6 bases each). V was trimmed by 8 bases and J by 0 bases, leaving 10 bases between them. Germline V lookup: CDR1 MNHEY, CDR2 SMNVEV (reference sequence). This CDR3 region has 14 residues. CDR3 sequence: CASAGHPNTGELFF. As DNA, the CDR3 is TGTGCCAGCGCGGGACACCCGAACACCGGGGAGCTGTTTTTT.

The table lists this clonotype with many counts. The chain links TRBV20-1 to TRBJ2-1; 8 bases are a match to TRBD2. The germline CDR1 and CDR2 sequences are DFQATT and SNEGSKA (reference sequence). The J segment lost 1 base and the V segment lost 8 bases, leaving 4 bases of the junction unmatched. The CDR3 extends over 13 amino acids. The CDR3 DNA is TGCAGTCCCGGGGGGGATTCCTACAATGAGCAGTTCTTC. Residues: CSPGGDSYNEQFF.

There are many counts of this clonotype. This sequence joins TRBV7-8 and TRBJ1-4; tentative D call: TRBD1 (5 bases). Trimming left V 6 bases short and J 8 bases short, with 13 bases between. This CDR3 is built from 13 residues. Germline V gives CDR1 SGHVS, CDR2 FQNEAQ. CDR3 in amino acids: CASRRGIGEKLFF. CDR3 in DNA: TGTGCCAGCAGACGGGGGATTGGAGAAAAACTGTTTTTT.

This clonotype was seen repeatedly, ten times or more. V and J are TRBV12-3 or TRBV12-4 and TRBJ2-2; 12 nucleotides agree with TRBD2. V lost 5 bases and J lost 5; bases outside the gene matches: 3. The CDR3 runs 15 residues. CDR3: CASSITSGRTGELFF. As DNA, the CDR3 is TGTGCCAGCAGTATTACTAGCGGGAGGACCGGGGAGCTGTTTTTT.

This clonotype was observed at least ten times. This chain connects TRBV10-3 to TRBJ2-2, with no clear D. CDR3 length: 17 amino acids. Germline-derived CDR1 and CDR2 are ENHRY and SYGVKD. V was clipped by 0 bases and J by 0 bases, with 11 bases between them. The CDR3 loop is CAISESGWRTNTGELFF. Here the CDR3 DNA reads TGTGCCATCAGTGAGTCAGGTTGGCGGACGAACACCGGGGAGCTGTTTTTT.

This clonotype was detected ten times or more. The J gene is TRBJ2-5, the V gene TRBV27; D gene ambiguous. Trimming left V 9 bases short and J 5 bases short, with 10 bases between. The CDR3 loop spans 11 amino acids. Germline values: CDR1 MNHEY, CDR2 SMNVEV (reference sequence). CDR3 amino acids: CARGSLETQYF. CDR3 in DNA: TGTGCCAGGGGGTCGCTCGAGACCCAGTACTTC.

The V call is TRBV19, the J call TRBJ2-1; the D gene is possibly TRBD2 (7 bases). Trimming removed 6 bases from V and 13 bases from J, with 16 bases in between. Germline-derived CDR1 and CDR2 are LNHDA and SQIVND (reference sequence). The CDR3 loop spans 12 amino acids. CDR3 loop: CASRGGGLKQFF. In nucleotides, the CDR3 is TGTGCCAGTAGAGGGGGGGGGCTGAAACAGTTCTTC.

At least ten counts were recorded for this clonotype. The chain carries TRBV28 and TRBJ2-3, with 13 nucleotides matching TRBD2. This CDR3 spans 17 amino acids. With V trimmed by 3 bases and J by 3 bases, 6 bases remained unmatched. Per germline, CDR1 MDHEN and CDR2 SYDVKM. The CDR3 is CASSLTSGRFGTDTQYF. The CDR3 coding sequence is TGTGCCAGCAGTTTGACTAGCGGGAGGTTCGGAACAGATACGCAGTATTTT.

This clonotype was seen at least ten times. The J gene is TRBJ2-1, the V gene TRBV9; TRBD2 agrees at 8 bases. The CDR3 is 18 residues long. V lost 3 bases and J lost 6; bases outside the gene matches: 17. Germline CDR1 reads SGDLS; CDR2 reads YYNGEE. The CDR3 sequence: CASSGGGRGSGIFNEQFF. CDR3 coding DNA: TGTGCCAGCAGCGGAGGGGGTAGGGGTAGCGGGATCTTCAATGAGCAGTTCTTC. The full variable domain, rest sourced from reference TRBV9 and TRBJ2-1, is DSGVTQTPKHLITATGQRVTLRCSPRSGDLSVYWYQQSLDQGLQFLIQYYNGEERAKGNILERFSAQQFPDLHSELNLSSLELGDSALYFCASSGGGRGSGIFNEQFFGPGTRLTVL.